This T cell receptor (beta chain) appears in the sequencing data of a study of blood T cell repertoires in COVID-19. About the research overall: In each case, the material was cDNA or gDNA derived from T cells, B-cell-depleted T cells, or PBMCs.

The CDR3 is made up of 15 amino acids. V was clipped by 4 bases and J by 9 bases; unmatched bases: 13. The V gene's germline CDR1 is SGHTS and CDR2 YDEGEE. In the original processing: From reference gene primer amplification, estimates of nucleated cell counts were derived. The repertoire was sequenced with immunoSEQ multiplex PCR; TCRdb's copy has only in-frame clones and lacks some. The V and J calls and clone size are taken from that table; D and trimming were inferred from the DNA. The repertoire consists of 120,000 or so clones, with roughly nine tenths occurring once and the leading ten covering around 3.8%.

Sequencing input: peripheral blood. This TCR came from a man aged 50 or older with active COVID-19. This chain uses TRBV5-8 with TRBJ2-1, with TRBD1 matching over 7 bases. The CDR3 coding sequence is TGTGCCAGCAGCCCTCGACTCCCGAGGGACAGTGAGCAGTTCTTC. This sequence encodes CASSPRLPRDSEQFF.